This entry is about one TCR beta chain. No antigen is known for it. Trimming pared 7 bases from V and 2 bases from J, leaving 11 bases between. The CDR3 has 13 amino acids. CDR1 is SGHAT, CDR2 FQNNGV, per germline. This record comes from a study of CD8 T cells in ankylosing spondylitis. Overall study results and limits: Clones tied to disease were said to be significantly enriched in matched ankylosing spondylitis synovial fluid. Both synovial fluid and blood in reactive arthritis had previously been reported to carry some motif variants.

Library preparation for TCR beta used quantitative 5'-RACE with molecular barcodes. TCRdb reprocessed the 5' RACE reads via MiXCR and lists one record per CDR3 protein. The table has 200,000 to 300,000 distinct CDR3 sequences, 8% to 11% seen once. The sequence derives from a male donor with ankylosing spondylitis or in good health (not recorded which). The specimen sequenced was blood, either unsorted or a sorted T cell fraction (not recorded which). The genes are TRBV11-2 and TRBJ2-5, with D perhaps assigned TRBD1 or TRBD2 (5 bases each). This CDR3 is CASKSGAQETQYF. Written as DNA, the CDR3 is TGTGCCAGCAAGTCCGGGGCTCAAGAGACCCAGTACTTC. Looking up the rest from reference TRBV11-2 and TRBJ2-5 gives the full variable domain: EAGVAQSPRYKIIEKRQSVAFWCNPISGHATLYWYQQILGQGPKLLIQFQNNGVVDDSQLPKDRFSAERLKGVDSTLKIQPAKLEDSAVYLCASKSGAQETQYFGPGTRLLVL.